The clone carrying this TCR beta chain appeared once. Other DNA sequences within the sample encode an identical CDR3. The assay was immunoSEQ multiplex PCR, and TCRdb's table has in-frame clones only and misses some. This sample carries over 2 million clones, approximately 94% of them seen once, and the ten largest clones take about 1.1%. CDR3 length: 14 amino acids. CDR1 is SGHDT, CDR2 YYEEEE, per germline. The V and J ends lost 5 bases and 1 base, in that order; junction bases with no gene match: 4. These data are taken from a study of shared clonotypes between healthy human individuals. In the study overall: CD8 memory received one plate per donor, CD8 naive two, CD4 memory three and CD4 naive three.

CD45RO-negative cells were positively selected for CCR7, leaving out terminally differentiated effector memory CD45RA+ cells. This clonotype was obtained from a man between 18 and 35 years old in good health. V gene TRBV5-6 combines with J gene TRBJ2-7, with 9 positions matching TRBD1. Input material: naive CD8+ T cells sorted from blood. Here the CDR3 reads CASSWGQGSYEQYF. Here the CDR3 DNA reads TGTGCCAGCAGTTGGGGACAGGGATCCTACGAGCAGTACTTC.